Listed here are 21 T cell receptor beta chains from one sample, sequenced in a study of response to subunit inactivated influenza vaccine. MiXCR was run by TCRdb on the RT-PCR reads, yielding one entry per CDR3 protein. Among under 750,000 distinct CDR3 sequences listed, roughly 12% were seen once. Source: PBMCs from blood, taken on the day of vaccination. These receptors all stem from a man aged 50 or older who received an inactivated influenza vaccine.

This clonotype was counted a few times. V and J are TRBV20-1 and TRBJ1-4; D unclear. The V end was cut by 1 base, the J end by 7 bases, with 7 bases between. Germline assignment: CDR1 DFQATT and CDR2 SNEGSKA (reference sequence). The CDR3 totals 12 residues. Here the CDR3 DNA reads TGCAGTGCTAGAGCTGCCGGTGAAAAACTGTTTTTT. Translating gives CSARAAGEKLFF.

This clonotype has a count of ten or more. The gene calls are TRBV20-1 and TRBJ1-4; D is unresolved. In germline, CDR1 is DFQATT, CDR2 SNEGSKA (reference sequence). V was trimmed by 6 bases and J by 4 bases, leaving 12 bases between them. This CDR3 comprises 13 residues. CDR3 amino acids: CSAQADGNEKLFF. The DNA of the CDR3 is TGCAGTGCCCAAGCGGACGGTAATGAAAAACTGTTTTTT.

CDR3 coding DNA: TGTGCCAGCAGCTTGACGGAGGCCCCTAGCGGGAGGGACTCCTACGAGCAGTACTTC. Translation gives CASSLTEAPSGRDSYEQYF. The V and J genes are TRBV11-1 and TRBJ2-7, with 12 positions matching TRBD2. V lost 3 bases and J lost 0; bases outside the gene matches: 12. The CDR3 runs 19 residues. Germline values: CDR1 SGHAT, CDR2 FQDESV (reference sequence).

The CDR3 spells CASSQLTSGTTMRNTGELFF. DNA of the CDR3: TGTGCCAGCAGCCAGCTGACTAGCGGGACAACAATGAGGAACACCGGGGAGCTGTTTTTT. The J gene is TRBJ2-2, the V gene TRBV4-2, with 11 positions matching TRBD2. CDR1 is LGHNA, CDR2 YNFKEQ, per germline. The CDR3 has 20 amino acids. V gave up 3 bases and J gave up 1 base; unmatched junction bases: 13.

This clonotype came up many times. This chain joins TRBV25-1 and TRBJ2-7; 8 nucleotides line up with TRBD1. Germline V gives CDR1 MGHDK, CDR2 SYGVNS. Unmatched junction bases numbered 4, after V lost 4 bases and J lost 5 bases. There are 13 residues in the CDR3. The CDR3 spells CASSGTGTHEQYF. The DNA for the CDR3 is TGTGCCAGCAGTGGGACAGGGACCCACGAGCAGTACTTC.

V is TRBV7-9 and J is TRBJ2-1; 14 bases align to TRBD2. V lost 6 bases, J lost 13 bases, and 8 bases stayed unmatched. The germline V gene has CDR1 SEHNR and CDR2 FQNEAQ (reference sequence). The CDR3 length is 14 residues. In nucleotides, the CDR3 is TGTGCCAGCAGGACTGGGACTAGCGGGAGTATCCAGTTCTTC. Translation: CASRTGTSGSIQFF.

The chain links TRBV5-1 to TRBJ2-5, with TRBD1 matching 7 bases. Germline CDR1 SGHRS, CDR2 YFSETQ. Trimming took 4 bases from V and 5 from J; bases not matched to a gene: 11. The CDR3 length is 15 residues. CDR3 DNA sequence: TGCGCCAGCAGCCAGACACAGGGGAATGGGGAGACCCAGTACTTC. Protein: CASSQTQGNGETQYF.

This clonotype was detected only a few times. The chain has TRBV18 and TRBJ2-7; no firm D call. Trimming stripped 0 bases from V and 3 bases from J, with 9 bases between. This CDR3 spans 14 amino acids. Germline CDR1 KGHSH, CDR2 LQKENI. The CDR3 region is CASSPPMRFYEQYF. The CDR3, as DNA: TGTGCCAGCTCACCACCGATGCGATTCTACGAGCAGTACTTC.

The chain is built from TRBV20-1 and TRBJ2-3; no definite D call. Germline V gene sequence: CDR1 DFQATT, CDR2 SNEGSKA (reference sequence). This CDR3 has 12 residues. The V gene lost 6 bases and the J gene lost 0 bases, with 7 bases spanning the gap. The CDR3 region is CSAGLSTDTQYF. CDR3 DNA sequence: TGCAGTGCAGGTCTCAGCACAGATACGCAGTATTTT.

V is TRBV20-1 and J is TRBJ2-7; 8 bases are shared with TRBD2. The CDR3 is made up of 14 amino acids. Looked up from germline, CDR1 is DFQATT and CDR2 is SNEGSKA (reference sequence). The V segment lost 4 bases and the J segment 3 bases; nucleotides outside the gene matches: 8. CDR3 DNA sequence: TGCAGTGCTATAGGGACTAGTAACCTCTACGAGCAGTACTTC. Translation: CSAIGTSNLYEQYF.

This clonotype came up a few times. The chain is built from TRBV5-1 and TRBJ2-5, with D unresolved. Trimming stripped 4 bases from V and 3 bases from J, with 10 bases between. Germline CDR1 reads SGHRS; CDR2 reads YFSETQ. This CDR3 region has 13 residues. The CDR3 DNA sequence: TGCGCCAGCAGCAGGACGGCCGAAGAGACCCAGTACTTC. This translates into CASSRTAEETQYF. Using reference TRBV5-1 and TRBJ2-5 for the parts outside the CDR3, the full variable domain is KAGVTQTPRYLIKTRGQQVTLSCSPISGHRSVSWYQQTPGQGLQFLFEYFSETQRNKGNFPGRFSGRQFSNSRSEMNVSTLELGDSALYLCASSRTAEETQYFGPGTRLLVL.

The CDR3 DNA is TGTGCCAGCAGCTTAGCCCAGACAGGGGGTGGTAAGCAGTACTTC. Encoded protein: CASSLAQTGGGKQYF. The chain is built from TRBV7-2 and TRBJ2-7, with 9 bases identical to TRBD1. V gave up 0 bases and J gave up 8 bases; unmatched junction bases: 8. Germline values: CDR1 SGHTA, CDR2 FQGNSA. This CDR3 is built from 15 residues.

The genes are TRBV10-3 and TRBJ2-2; D ambiguous. V was cut by 6 bases and J by 3 bases, with 5 bases left in between. CDR1 and CDR2 from the germline V gene are ENHRY and SYGVKD. There are 12 residues in the CDR3. CDR3: CAIRPDTGELFF. CDR3 bases: TGTGCCATCAGGCCGGACACCGGGGAGCTGTTTTTT.

The V call is TRBV6-1, the J call TRBJ2-1; 8 positions agree with TRBD2. The CDR3 runs 15 residues. Germline CDR1 MNHNS, CDR2 SASEGT. The V and J ends lost 5 bases and 3 bases, in that order; junction bases with no gene match: 6. The CDR3 DNA is TGTGCCAGCAGTCTTAGCGGGACACGCTACAATGAGCAGTTCTTC. This codes for CASSLSGTRYNEQFF.

This clonotype showed up just a few times. The CDR3 loop reads CSVEDRARDGEQFF. CDR3 sequence (DNA): TGCAGCGTTGAAGATCGGGCGCGGGACGGTGAGCAGTTCTTC. This chain links TRBV29-1 with TRBJ2-1, with TRBD2 as a possible D gene (6 bases). V was pared by 0 bases and J by 9 bases, with 15 bases between. Germline lookup yields CDR1 SQVTM and CDR2 ANQGSEA. The CDR3 spans 14 residues.

This clonotype was recorded a few times. The CDR3 sequence is CASFYGRYQETQYF. The CDR3 region has the DNA TGTGCCAGCTTTTACGGCCGGTACCAAGAGACCCAGTACTTC. The chain links TRBV5-5 to TRBJ2-5; no clear D gene. This CDR3 has 14 residues. Germline lookup yields CDR1 SGHKS and CDR2 YYEKEE (reference sequence). The V and J ends lost 7 bases and 0 bases respectively, with 13 bases between them.

The V and J genes are TRBV29-1 and TRBJ2-1, with unresolved D. The V and J ends lost 1 base and 5 bases respectively, with 18 bases between them. The germline gives CDR1 SQVTM, CDR2 ANQGSEA. This CDR3 has 16 residues. The CDR3 reads CSVEGSLTSGDNEQFF. The CDR3 coding sequence is TGCAGCGTTGAAGGCTCTCTCACTTCCGGAGACAATGAGCAGTTCTTC.

This clonotype was seen ten or more times. The chain employs TRBV27 and TRBJ2-2; D is uncertain. CDR1 and CDR2 from the germline V gene are MNHEY and SMNVEV (reference sequence). The CDR3 covers 11 residues. The V and J ends lost 10 bases and 4 bases respectively, with 7 bases between them. The CDR3 sequence: CATSVTGELFF. DNA of the CDR3: TGTGCCACCTCGGTCACCGGGGAGCTGTTTTTT.

This clonotype has a count of ten or more. This chain uses TRBV11-2 with TRBJ2-1; TRBD1 matches 9 bases. V lost 5 bases to trimming and J lost 7 bases; unmatched junction nucleotides: 9. The CDR3 spans 15 residues. CDR1 is SGHAT, CDR2 FQNNGV, per germline. CDR3 sequence: CASSTRDRVVNEQFF. For the CDR3, the DNA is TGTGCCAGCAGCACACGGGACAGGGTGGTTAATGAGCAGTTCTTC.

This clonotype was seen a handful of times. V gene TRBV9 combines with J gene TRBJ2-5, with D maybe TRBD2 (5 bases). Germline loops: CDR1 SGDLS, CDR2 YYNGEE. V was clipped by 4 bases and J by 4 bases, with 14 bases between them. This CDR3 is 14 amino acids long. For the CDR3, the DNA is TGTGCCAGCAGCCCAAGAGGGTTGGTAGAGACCCAGTACTTC. As protein: CASSPRGLVETQYF.

CDR3 DNA: TGTGCCAGCAGCCAAGAAACTGGGGCGGCCTCCCCGTACTTC. Translating gives CASSQETGAASPYF. The rearrangement uses TRBV3-1 and TRBJ2-5, with a weak D call TRBD1 (5 bases). Germline loops: CDR1 LGHDT, CDR2 YNNKEL (reference sequence). This CDR3 contains 14 residues. Trimming stripped 0 bases from V and 13 bases from J, with 18 bases between.